This T cell receptor (beta chain) was captured by sequencing in a study of blood T cell repertoires in COVID-19 (dated by TCRdb to 2019 to 2021). A note on the overall study: Samples covering the acute and convalescent phases of COVID-19 were provided by collaborators in the United States, Italy and Spain. A freely available public database, intended as a resource for researchers studying the immune response to SARS-CoV-2, is where the repertoires were released. The samples were drawn from the first 160 participants of the ongoing ImmuneRACE study and from 1,200 or so subjects provided by 6 global collaborators. The prospective study material was composed of cDNA or gDNA derived from T cells, B-cell-depleted T cells, or PBMCs. Where available, HLA class I and class II types were obtained from metadata supplied by the sample provider rather than from assay-based typing. The sample metadata nearly always contained a de-identified subject ID, COVID-19 status, age in years and sex. Subjects who had been exposed to COVID-19, were actively infected with it, or had recovered from it provided the deeply sampled blood TCRbeta repertoires that made up the dataset. Here is what the overall study found, with its caveats: Clinical and demographic metadata were provided uncurated, with the amount varying by source and participant.

TCRbeta CDR3 regions were amplified from genomic DNA by means of the immunoSEQ Assay, a bias-controlled multiplex PCR. In the paper's pipeline: The number of nucleated cells in each sample was estimated from the amplification of reference gene primers within the assay. To quantify the absolute abundance of each unique TCRbeta CDR3 rearrangement, sequence reads were collapsed and filtered. For each sample, productive Simpson clonality was calculated as the square root of Simpson's diversity index over productive rearrangements. The table comes from immuneACCESS by way of TCRdb, which keeps in-frame sequences with V and J called. Part of the clones is missing from these tables; in studies checked, under half for an unresolved V gene and the rest for unknown reasons. That table supplies the V and J calls and clone size; D and trimming were determined from the DNA. In this sample the table shows roughly 180,000 clones, around 82% of which occur a single time. Together, the top ten hold 15% to 20% of the sample.

CDR1 SNHLY and CDR2 FYNNEI are derived from the germline V gene. The CDR3 spans 15 residues, from the cysteine through the phenylalanine. Just CDR3 DNA is preserved here, 45 bases in frame from base 1. The V end gives up 2 bases and the J end 1 base, leaving 5 bases in the junction not matched to a gene. In the prospective study, participants were 18 to 89 years old, resided in about two dozen geographic areas of the United States, and were enrolled through a virtual design. In the prospective study, participants were assigned to cohorts based on the clinical history participants reported in a screening survey and a study questionnaire. For ImmuneRACE Cohort 3, a participant was defined as recovered based on two consecutive negative NP/OP PCR tests, clearance by a healthcare professional, or resolution of symptoms. In the prospective study, mobile phlebotomists collected whole blood, serum and a nasopharyngeal or oropharyngeal swab from each participant. Prospective study participants could optionally give additional blood draws and questionnaires over an approximately 2-month period. Blood samples from the prospective study were shipped frozen or at room temperature prior to DNA extraction.

To note about this clone: The antigen it binds to is not known. No much larger clone exists at a distance of one base, and base qualities are not known.

The clonotype comes from a man between 60 and 70 years old who had recovered from COVID-19. Sequencing used PBMCs or T cells enriched from blood (not recorded which). The chain couples TRBV2 to TRBJ2-7; 7 central nucleotides agree with TRBD2. The bases read TGTGCCAGCAGTGAACAGGCGGGAGTATCCTACGAGCAGTACTTC. This translates into CASSEQAGVSYEQYF. With the rest looked up from the reference TRBV2 and TRBJ2-7 genes rather than sequenced, the full variable domain is EPEVTQTPSHQVTQMGQEVILRCVPISNHLYFYWYRQILGQKVEFLVSFYNNEISEKSEIFDDQFSVERPDGSNFTLKIRSTKLEDSAMYFCASSEQAGVSYEQYFGPGTRLTVT.